A single T cell receptor (beta chain) is shown here with its context. The antigen remains unidentified. The data are from a study of T cells in localized non-small cell lung cancer. TCRdb keeps only in-frame clones here, not all; method: immunoSEQ multiplex PCR. The sample lists about 14,000 clones, 28% occurring once. Overall study results and limits: Higher T cell density in the blood was associated with longer overall survival, whereas higher adjacent-lung clonality associated with shorter survival. It was uninvolved adjacent lung that showed the highest T cell clonality, exceeding tumor.

The germline V gene has CDR1 MDHEN and CDR2 SYDVKM. V dropped 3 bases and J dropped 3 bases, with 11 bases sitting between them. This CDR3 contains 15 residues. This material consisted of lung tumor tissue, taken before any cancer treatment. The rearrangement links TRBV28 to TRBJ2-2; D perhaps matches TRBD2 (6 bases). This clonotype originated in a female donor older than 55 with stage I lung adenocarcinoma. CDR3: CASSLAGTYTGELFF. As DNA, the CDR3 is TGTGCCAGCAGTTTGGCGGGGACCTACACCGGGGAGCTGTTTTTT.